A selection of T cell receptor beta chains follows, all from one sample in a study of vaccination effects on CD4 cells after COVID-19. These receptors have no identified antigens. Sequencing was performed with immunoSEQ multiplex PCR; in TCRdb, only in-frame clones are kept and a portion is missing. The data contain roughly 24,000 clones, under 80% of them singletons. Source: CD4+ T cells from PBMCs cultured with HCoV-NL63 spike peptides, taken after COVID-19 vaccination. The receptors stem from a human donor who received a COVID-19 vaccine. Both conserved end residues are part of each CDR3. The D gene is left open where the match is weak. Not every row has a clone size; where given, it reads once, few, many or a size class.

clone size: -
D gene: -
V gene: TRBV12-3/TRBV12-4
J gene: TRBJ1-2
CDR3 DNA: TGTGCCAGCAGTTTGTGGGGTGTAGGGGGCTACACCTTC
CDR3 protein: CASSLWGVGGYTF

clone size: -
D gene: -
V gene: TRBV6-5
J gene: TRBJ2-7
CDR3 DNA: TGTGCCAGCACAGGGAATTCCTACGAGCAGTACTTC
CDR3 protein: CASTGNSYEQYF

clone size: -
D gene: TRBD1
V gene: TRBV7-3
J gene: TRBJ2-4
CDR3 DNA: TGTGCCAGCAGCCCGACAGGGGGCGGCGCCAAAAACATTCAGTACTTC
CDR3 protein: CASSPTGGGAKNIQYF

clone size: -
D gene: -
V gene: TRBV11-2
J gene: TRBJ1-1
CDR3 DNA: TGTGCCAGCTTTTTTCTCAGAAACAACACTGAAGCTTTCTTT
CDR3 protein: CASFFLRNNTEAFF

clone size: few
D gene: -
V gene: TRBV6-5
J gene: TRBJ2-2
CDR3 DNA: TGTGCCAGCAGTTGGGGTAAAAGCACCGGGGAGCTGTTTTTT
CDR3 protein: CASSWGKSTGELFF

clone size: few
D gene: TRBD1
V gene: TRBV6-5
J gene: TRBJ1-1
CDR3 DNA: TGTGCCACCGGGACAGGGCTCACTGAAGCTTTCTTT
CDR3 protein: CATGTGLTEAFF

clone size: -
D gene: -
V gene: TRBV11-3
J gene: TRBJ2-1
CDR3 DNA: TGTGCCAGCAGCCCCGGACAGTCTAAGGACAATGAGCAGTTCTTC
CDR3 protein: CASSPGQSKDNEQFF

clone size: -
D gene: -
V gene: TRBV29-1
J gene: TRBJ1-5
CDR3 DNA: TGCAGCGTTGGTCTTAGCAATCAGCCCCAGCATTTT
CDR3 protein: CSVGLSNQPQHF

clone size: -
D gene: TRBD2
V gene: TRBV6-4
J gene: TRBJ2-1
CDR3 DNA: TGTGCCAGCAGCCCCGGACTAGCGGGAGACAATGAGCAGTTCTTC
CDR3 protein: CASSPGLAGDNEQFF

clone size: few
D gene: TRBD1
V gene: TRBV3-1/TRBV3-2
J gene: TRBJ2-7
CDR3 DNA: TGTGCCAGCAGCCAGGGACAGGTCTACGAGCAGTACTTC
CDR3 protein: CASSQGQVYEQYF

clone size: -
D gene: -
V gene: TRBV6-4
J gene: TRBJ2-1
CDR3 DNA: TGTGCCAGCAGCGGGGGAGACTACAATGAGCAGTTCTTC
CDR3 protein: CASSGGDYNEQFF

clone size: -
D gene: -
V gene: TRBV6-5
J gene: TRBJ1-2
CDR3 DNA: TGTGCCAGCAGTTACTGGGGCAGGGAGGGCTACACCTTC
CDR3 protein: CASSYWGREGYTF

clone size: -
D gene: -
V gene: TRBV6-5
J gene: TRBJ1-1
CDR3 DNA: TGTGCCAGCACCCCACCCGGGAAAATGAACACTGAAGCTTTCTTT
CDR3 protein: CASTPPGKMNTEAFF

clone size: -
D gene: -
V gene: TRBV5-1
J gene: TRBJ1-2
CDR3 DNA: TGCGCCAGCAGCGGACCACAGGGATGGATAACCAATGGCTACACCTTC
CDR3 protein: CASSGPQGWITNGYTF

clone size: -
D gene: -
V gene: TRBV3-1/TRBV3-2
J gene: TRBJ1-2
CDR3 DNA: TGTGCCAGCAGCCAAGAAGATGGAGGGCCTCGCTATGGCTACACCTTC
CDR3 protein: CASSQEDGGPRYGYTF

clone size: -
D gene: -
V gene: TRBV7-9
J gene: TRBJ1-1
CDR3 DNA: TGTGCCAGCAGCCCACACGGGGGGGCGAACACTGAAGCTTTCTTT
CDR3 protein: CASSPHGGANTEAFF

clone size: -
D gene: -
V gene: TRBV12-5
J gene: TRBJ1-2
CDR3 DNA: TGTGCTAGTGGTTTGGTCCAAGGGGCAGGGCATGGCTACACCTTC
CDR3 protein: CASGLVQGAGHGYTF

clone size: once
D gene: TRBD1
V gene: TRBV7-2
J gene: TRBJ2-2
CDR3 DNA: TGTGCCAGCAGGACAGGGATGGGCACCGGGGAGCTGTTTTTT
CDR3 protein: CASRTGMGTGELFF

clone size: few
D gene: -
V gene: TRBV11-2
J gene: TRBJ1-1
CDR3 DNA: TGTGCCAGCAGCTTAGATCGAAGAGGGACTGAAGCTTTCTTT
CDR3 protein: CASSLDRRGTEAFF

clone size: -
D gene: TRBD2
V gene: TRBV27
J gene: TRBJ2-7
CDR3 DNA: TGTGCCAGCAGGGCCGGCGGGAGTCAAGCCTACGAGCAGTACTTC
CDR3 protein: CASRAGGSQAYEQYF

clone size: -
D gene: -
V gene: TRBV29-1
J gene: TRBJ2-1
CDR3 DNA: TGCAGCCCTCGGTGGGGCAATGAGCAGTTCTTC
CDR3 protein: CSPRWGNEQFF

clone size: -
D gene: TRBD1
V gene: TRBV30
J gene: TRBJ1-2
CDR3 DNA: TGTGCCTGGGACAGGGGTGGCTACACCTTC
CDR3 protein: CAWDRGGYTF

clone size: -
D gene: -
V gene: TRBV5-1
J gene: TRBJ2-7
CDR3 DNA: TGCGCCAGCAGCCCCGGGACTGTCGCTACCTACGAGCAGTACTTC
CDR3 protein: CASSPGTVATYEQYF

clone size: -
D gene: -
V gene: TRBV28
J gene: TRBJ2-1
CDR3 DNA: TGTGCCAGCAGCCTCCCCGGTTACAATGAGCAGTTCTTC
CDR3 protein: CASSLPGYNEQFF

clone size: -
D gene: TRBD1
V gene: TRBV29-1
J gene: TRBJ2-1
CDR3 DNA: TGCAGCGCCCAACCGGACAGGTACAATGAGCAGTTCTTC
CDR3 protein: CSAQPDRYNEQFF

clone size: -
D gene: -
V gene: TRBV4-3
J gene: TRBJ1-6
CDR3 DNA: TGCGCCAGCAGCCAATGGGCAGGGGACCCTAATAATTCACCCCTCCACTTT
CDR3 protein: CASSQWAGDPNNSPLHF

clone size: -
D gene: -
V gene: TRBV19
J gene: TRBJ1-2
CDR3 DNA: TGTGCCAGTAGTATAGGTGTAGCTAACTATGGCTACACCTTC
CDR3 protein: CASSIGVANYGYTF

clone size: -
D gene: -
V gene: TRBV9
J gene: TRBJ1-5
CDR3 DNA: TGTGCCAGCAGCCAAGGACATGATAGCAATCAGCCCCAGCATTTT
CDR3 protein: CASSQGHDSNQPQHF

clone size: -
D gene: TRBD1
V gene: TRBV9
J gene: TRBJ1-3
CDR3 DNA: TGTGCCAGCAGTCCAAGGGACAGGGGGCAAAGGGGTGGAAACACCATATATTTT
CDR3 protein: CASSPRDRGQRGGNTIYF

clone size: few
D gene: TRBD1
V gene: TRBV5-5
J gene: TRBJ2-6
CDR3 DNA: TGTGCCAGCAGCTCCCTCTCGGACAGGTCTTATAGCTCTGGGGCCAACGTCCTGACTTTC
CDR3 protein: CASSSLSDRSYSSGANVLTF

clone size: -
D gene: -
V gene: TRBV5-1
J gene: TRBJ2-7
CDR3 DNA: TGCGCCAGCAGCTCCTCGAACGCCTACGAGCAGTACTTC
CDR3 protein: CASSSSNAYEQYF

clone size: -
D gene: -
V gene: TRBV28
J gene: TRBJ1-4
CDR3 DNA: TGTGCCAGCAGTCTCGGGGGGGTAGAGGAAAAACTGTTTTTT
CDR3 protein: CASSLGGVEEKLFF

clone size: few
D gene: -
V gene: TRBV19
J gene: TRBJ1-1
CDR3 DNA: TGTGCCAGTAGTATACGCGGGGCGCGGAATGAGGCTTTCTTT
CDR3 protein: CASSIRGARNEAFF

clone size: -
D gene: TRBD1
V gene: TRBV29-1
J gene: TRBJ1-2
CDR3 DNA: TGCAGCGCAGCACAGGGGGGGAACTATGGCTACACCTTC
CDR3 protein: CSAAQGGNYGYTF

clone size: -
D gene: -
V gene: TRBV5-1
J gene: TRBJ1-2
CDR3 DNA: TGCGCCAGCAGCTTGGAGGGGACGTATGGCTACACCTTC
CDR3 protein: CASSLEGTYGYTF

clone size: -
D gene: -
V gene: TRBV6-5
J gene: TRBJ1-2
CDR3 DNA: TGTGCCAGCACCTTCTCAGGGCGCGGCTACACCTTC
CDR3 protein: CASTFSGRGYTF

clone size: -
D gene: -
V gene: TRBV11-2
J gene: TRBJ2-1
CDR3 DNA: TGTGCCAGCAGCTTAAGTTACAATGAGCAGTTCTTC
CDR3 protein: CASSLSYNEQFF

clone size: -
D gene: TRBD2
V gene: TRBV9
J gene: TRBJ2-5
CDR3 DNA: TGTGCCAGCAGCGTAGTTCCGGGGGGAGAGACCCAGTACTTC
CDR3 protein: CASSVVPGGETQYF

clone size: -
D gene: -
V gene: TRBV5-1
J gene: TRBJ1-3
CDR3 DNA: TGCGCCAGCAGAGAAGGGCCACTCTCTGGAAACACCATATATTTT
CDR3 protein: CASREGPLSGNTIYF

clone size: -
D gene: TRBD2
V gene: TRBV7-2
J gene: TRBJ2-3
CDR3 DNA: TGTGCCAGCAGCTTAGCAGCAGCGGGGGGGCAAGATACGCAGTATTTT
CDR3 protein: CASSLAAAGGQDTQYF

clone size: -
D gene: -
V gene: TRBV9
J gene: TRBJ1-6
CDR3 DNA: TGTGCCAGCAGCGTAGGACATAATTCACCCCTCCACTTT
CDR3 protein: CASSVGHNSPLHF

clone size: -
D gene: -
V gene: TRBV4-3
J gene: TRBJ1-3
CDR3 DNA: TGCGCCAGCAGCCAAGGAGGGGCAATAGCTGGAAACACCATATATTTT
CDR3 protein: CASSQGGAIAGNTIYF

clone size: -
D gene: -
V gene: TRBV27
J gene: TRBJ1-2
CDR3 DNA: TGTGCCAGCAGTTTATCGGGCAGGACACACTATGGCTACACCTTC
CDR3 protein: CASSLSGRTHYGYTF

clone size: -
D gene: TRBD1
V gene: TRBV19
J gene: TRBJ2-1
CDR3 DNA: TGTGCCAGTACTAGGCCGGGACAGGACTACAATGAGCAGTTCTTC
CDR3 protein: CASTRPGQDYNEQFF

clone size: -
D gene: -
V gene: TRBV14
J gene: TRBJ1-1
CDR3 DNA: TGTGCCAGCAGCCGTTGGGGTTATACTGAAGCTTTCTTT
CDR3 protein: CASSRWGYTEAFF

clone size: -
D gene: TRBD1
V gene: TRBV19
J gene: TRBJ1-3
CDR3 DNA: TGTGCCAGTAGACCCACAGGGGGCAGTGGAAACACCATATATTTT
CDR3 protein: CASRPTGGSGNTIYF

clone size: -
D gene: -
V gene: TRBV18
J gene: TRBJ1-6
CDR3 DNA: TGTGCCAGCTCACCAAAGCCTCGCTCCTATAATTCACCCCTCCACTTT
CDR3 protein: CASSPKPRSYNSPLHF

clone size: -
D gene: -
V gene: TRBV7-2
J gene: TRBJ2-5
CDR3 DNA: TGTGCCAGCAGCTACTTCCGGGAGGAGACCCAGTACTTC
CDR3 protein: CASSYFREETQYF

clone size: -
D gene: -
V gene: TRBV3-1/TRBV3-2
J gene: TRBJ2-1
CDR3 DNA: TGTGCCAGCACCTCCTACAATGAGCAGTTCTTC
CDR3 protein: CASTSYNEQFF

clone size: -
D gene: TRBD2
V gene: TRBV18
J gene: TRBJ2-5
CDR3 DNA: TGTGCCAGCTCACCAGATCGGCTAGCGGGAGGAGGTGAGACCCAGTACTTC
CDR3 protein: CASSPDRLAGGGETQYF

clone size: -
D gene: TRBD2
V gene: TRBV11-2
J gene: TRBJ2-2
CDR3 DNA: TGTGCCAGCAGCTTAGGCGGGCTAGCGGGGCCAACCGGGGAGCTGTTTTTT
CDR3 protein: CASSLGGLAGPTGELFF

clone size: once
D gene: -
V gene: TRBV5-5
J gene: TRBJ1-5
CDR3 DNA: TGTGCCAGCAGCTCCCCAGGGTCAGGGCAGCCCCAGCATTTT
CDR3 protein: CASSSPGSGQPQHF

clone size: -
D gene: -
V gene: TRBV5-1
J gene: TRBJ2-2
CDR3 DNA: TGCGCCAGTCAAAGCCCTAGCGCGAACACCGGGGAGCTGTTTTTT
CDR3 protein: CASQSPSANTGELFF

clone size: -
D gene: TRBD2
V gene: TRBV10-3
J gene: TRBJ2-1
CDR3 DNA: TGTGCCATAAGAATAGCGGGAGGGCCTAACAATGAGCAGTTCTTC
CDR3 protein: CAIRIAGGPNNEQFF

clone size: -
D gene: -
V gene: TRBV28
J gene: TRBJ1-4
CDR3 DNA: TGTGCCAGCAGTACAGGGTTTAATGAAAAACTGTTTTTT
CDR3 protein: CASSTGFNEKLFF